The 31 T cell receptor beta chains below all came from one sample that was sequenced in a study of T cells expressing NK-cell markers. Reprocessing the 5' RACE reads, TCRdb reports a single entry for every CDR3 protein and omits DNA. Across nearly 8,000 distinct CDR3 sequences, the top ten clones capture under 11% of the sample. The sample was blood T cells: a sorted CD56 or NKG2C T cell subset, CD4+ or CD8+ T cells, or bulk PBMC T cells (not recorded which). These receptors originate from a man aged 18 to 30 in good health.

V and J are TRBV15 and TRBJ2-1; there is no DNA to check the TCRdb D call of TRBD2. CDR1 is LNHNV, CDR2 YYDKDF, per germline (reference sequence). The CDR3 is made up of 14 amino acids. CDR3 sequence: CATSREAGAGEQFF.

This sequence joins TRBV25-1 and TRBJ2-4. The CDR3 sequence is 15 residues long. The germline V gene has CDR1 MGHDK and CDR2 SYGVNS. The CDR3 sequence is CASSDFGLDKNIQYF.

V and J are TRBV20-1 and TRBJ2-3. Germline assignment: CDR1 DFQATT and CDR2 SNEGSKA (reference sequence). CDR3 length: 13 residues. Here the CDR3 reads CSAPQASTDTQYF.

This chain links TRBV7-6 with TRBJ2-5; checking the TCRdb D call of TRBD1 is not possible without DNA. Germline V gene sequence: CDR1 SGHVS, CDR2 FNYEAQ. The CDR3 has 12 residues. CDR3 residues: CASKGQGLTQYF.

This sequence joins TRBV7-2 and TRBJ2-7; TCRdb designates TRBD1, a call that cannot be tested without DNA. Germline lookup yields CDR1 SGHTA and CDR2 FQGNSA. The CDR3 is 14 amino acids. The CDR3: CASSKGQGAPEQYF.

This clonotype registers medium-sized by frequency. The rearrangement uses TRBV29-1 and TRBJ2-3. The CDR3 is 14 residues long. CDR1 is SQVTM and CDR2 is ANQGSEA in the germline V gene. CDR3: CSVEDRRVADTQYF.

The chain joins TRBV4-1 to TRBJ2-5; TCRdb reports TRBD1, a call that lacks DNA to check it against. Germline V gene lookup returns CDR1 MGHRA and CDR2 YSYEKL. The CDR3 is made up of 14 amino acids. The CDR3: CASSQVGQEETQYF.

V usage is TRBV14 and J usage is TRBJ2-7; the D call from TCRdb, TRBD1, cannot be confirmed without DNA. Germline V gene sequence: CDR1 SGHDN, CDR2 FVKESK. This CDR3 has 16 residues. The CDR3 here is CASSQGYRGASYEQYF.

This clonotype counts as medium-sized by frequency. The CDR3 is CASSLYRGKDEQFF. The rearrangement uses TRBV7-2 and TRBJ2-1; lacking DNA, the TRBD1 call made by TCRdb goes unchecked. Germline loops: CDR1 SGHTA, CDR2 FQGNSA. The CDR3 covers 14 residues.

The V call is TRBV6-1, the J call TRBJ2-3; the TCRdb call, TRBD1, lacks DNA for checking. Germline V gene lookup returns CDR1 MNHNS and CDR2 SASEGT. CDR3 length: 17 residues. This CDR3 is CASRPGSATPFTDTQYF.

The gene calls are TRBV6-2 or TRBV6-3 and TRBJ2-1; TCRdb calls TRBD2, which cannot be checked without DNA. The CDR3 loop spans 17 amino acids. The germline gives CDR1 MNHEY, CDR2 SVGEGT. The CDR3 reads CASSYYFGDLRSNEQFF.

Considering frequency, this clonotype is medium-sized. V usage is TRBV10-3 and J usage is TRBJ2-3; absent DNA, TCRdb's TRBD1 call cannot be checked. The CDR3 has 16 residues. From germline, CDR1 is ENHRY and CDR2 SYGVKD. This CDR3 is CAISGGVLSGTDTQYF.

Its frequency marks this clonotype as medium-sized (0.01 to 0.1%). The CDR3 sequence: CASSQALPGLAERNEQYF. This chain connects TRBV11-3 to TRBJ2-7; TCRdb picks TRBD2, but there is no DNA to check that call. This CDR3 spans 18 amino acids. The germline gives CDR1 SGHNT, CDR2 YENEEA.

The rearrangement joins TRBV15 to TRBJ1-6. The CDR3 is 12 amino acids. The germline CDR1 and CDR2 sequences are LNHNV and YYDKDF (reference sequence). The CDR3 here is CATSRENSPLHF.

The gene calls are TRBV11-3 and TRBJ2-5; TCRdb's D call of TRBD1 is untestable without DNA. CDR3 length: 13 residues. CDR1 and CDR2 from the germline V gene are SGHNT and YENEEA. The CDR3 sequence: CASSLRAGETQYF.

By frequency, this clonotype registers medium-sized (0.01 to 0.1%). The CDR3 sequence is CASSSLPWGSEQYF. The chain couples TRBV27 to TRBJ2-7; checking the TCRdb D call of TRBD2 is not possible without DNA. The CDR3 has 14 amino acids. Germline assignment: CDR1 MNHEY and CDR2 SMNVEV (reference sequence).

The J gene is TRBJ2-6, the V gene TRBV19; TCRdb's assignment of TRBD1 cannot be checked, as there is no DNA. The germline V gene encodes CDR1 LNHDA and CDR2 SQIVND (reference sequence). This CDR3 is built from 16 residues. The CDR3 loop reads CASSRDAVSGANVLTF. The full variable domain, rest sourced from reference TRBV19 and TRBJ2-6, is DGGITQSPKYLFRKEGQNVTLSCEQNLNHDAMYWYRQDPGQGLRLIYYSQIVNDFQKGDIAEGYSVSREKKESFPLTVTSAQKNPTAFYLCASSRDAVSGANVLTFGAGSRLTVL.

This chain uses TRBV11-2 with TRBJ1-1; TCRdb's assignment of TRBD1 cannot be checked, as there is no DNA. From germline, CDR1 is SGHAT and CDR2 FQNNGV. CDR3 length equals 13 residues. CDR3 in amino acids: CASSLDRGSQAFF.

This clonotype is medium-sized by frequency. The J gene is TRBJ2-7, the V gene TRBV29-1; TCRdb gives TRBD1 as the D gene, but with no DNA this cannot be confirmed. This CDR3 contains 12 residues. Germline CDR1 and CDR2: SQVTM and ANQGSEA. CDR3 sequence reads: CSARDTASEQYF.

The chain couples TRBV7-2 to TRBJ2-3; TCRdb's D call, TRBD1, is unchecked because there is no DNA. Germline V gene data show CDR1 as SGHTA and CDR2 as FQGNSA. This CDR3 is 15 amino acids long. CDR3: CASGEDRAHTDTQYF. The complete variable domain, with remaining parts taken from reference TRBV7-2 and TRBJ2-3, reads GAGVSQSPSNKVTEKGKDVELRCDPISGHTALYWYRQSLGQGLEFLIYFQGNSAPDKSGLPSDRFSAERTGGSVSTLTIQRTQQEDSAVYLCASGEDRAHTDTQYFGPGTRLTVL.

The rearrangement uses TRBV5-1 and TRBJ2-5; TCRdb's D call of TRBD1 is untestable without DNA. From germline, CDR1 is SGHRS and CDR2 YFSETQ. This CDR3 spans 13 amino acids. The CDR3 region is CASSFREQGAQYF.

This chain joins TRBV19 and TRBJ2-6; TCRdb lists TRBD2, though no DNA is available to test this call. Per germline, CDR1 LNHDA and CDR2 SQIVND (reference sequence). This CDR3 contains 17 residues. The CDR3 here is CASSSNLPRSGANVLTF.

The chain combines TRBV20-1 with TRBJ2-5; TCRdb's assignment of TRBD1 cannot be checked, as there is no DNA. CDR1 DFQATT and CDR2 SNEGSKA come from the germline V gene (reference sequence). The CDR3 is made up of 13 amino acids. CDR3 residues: CSARDPGRETQYF.

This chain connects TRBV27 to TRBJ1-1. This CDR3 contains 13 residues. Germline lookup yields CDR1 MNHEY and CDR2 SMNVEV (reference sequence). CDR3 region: CASSLSGNGEAFF.

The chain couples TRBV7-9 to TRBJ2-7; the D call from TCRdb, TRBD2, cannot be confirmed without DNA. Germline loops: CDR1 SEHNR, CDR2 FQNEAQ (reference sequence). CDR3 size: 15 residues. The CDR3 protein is CASSPRDGPSYEQYF.

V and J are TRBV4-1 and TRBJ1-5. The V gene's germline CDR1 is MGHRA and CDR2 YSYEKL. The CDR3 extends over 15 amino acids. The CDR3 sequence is CASSQDLRSNQPQHF.

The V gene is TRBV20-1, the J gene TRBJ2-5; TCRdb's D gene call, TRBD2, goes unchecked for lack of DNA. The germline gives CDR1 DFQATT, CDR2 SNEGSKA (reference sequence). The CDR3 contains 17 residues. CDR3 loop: CSARDSGERGPLETQYF.

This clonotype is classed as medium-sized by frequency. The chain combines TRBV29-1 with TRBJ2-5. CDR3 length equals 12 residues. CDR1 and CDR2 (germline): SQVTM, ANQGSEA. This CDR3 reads CSVGGVGETQYF.

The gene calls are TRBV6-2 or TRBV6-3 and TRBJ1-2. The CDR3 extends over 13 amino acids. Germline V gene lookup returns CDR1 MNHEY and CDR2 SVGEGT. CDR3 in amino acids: CASSSVRHYGYTF.

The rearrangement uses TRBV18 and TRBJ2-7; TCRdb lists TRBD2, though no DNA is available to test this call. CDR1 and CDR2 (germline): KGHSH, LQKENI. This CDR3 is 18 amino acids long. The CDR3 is CASSRLSSGSVPAYEQYF.

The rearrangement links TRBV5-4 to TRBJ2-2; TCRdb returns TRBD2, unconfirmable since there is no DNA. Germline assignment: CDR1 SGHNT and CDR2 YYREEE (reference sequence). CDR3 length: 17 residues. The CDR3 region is CASSTPVLGMITGELFF. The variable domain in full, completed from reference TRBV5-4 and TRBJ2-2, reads ETGVTQSPTHLIKTRGQQVTLRCSSQSGHNTVSWYQQALGQGPQFIFQYYREEENGRGNFPPRFSGLQFPNYSSELNVNALELDDSALYLCASSTPVLGMITGELFFGEGSRLTVL.